The rows below give T cell receptor beta chains drawn from one sample of a study of glioma-infiltrating T cells after dendritic cell vaccination. Only in-frame clones appear in the TCRdb table, and some are missing; sequencing was by immunoSEQ multiplex PCR. There are 20,000 to 25,000 clones in the sample; approximately 79% occur only once, and about 37% lies in the top ten. The source was blood, collected before dendritic cell vaccination. The receptors derive from a human donor with glioblastoma. Both conserved end residues are part of each CDR3. A D gene is named only where the DNA matches it firmly. A row's size may be missing; if present it is once, few, many or a size class.

D gene,clone size,J gene,V gene,CDR3 protein,CDR3 DNA
TRBD1,-,TRBJ2-7,TRBV19,CASSSWTGGTYEQYF,TGTGCCAGTAGTTCATGGACAGGGGGAACCTACGAGCAGTACTTC
-,-,TRBJ1-1,TRBV4-1,CASSQTGNTEAFF,TGCGCCAGCAGCCAAACAGGGAACACTGAAGCTTTCTTT
-,-,TRBJ2-3,TRBV7-3,CASSLGRTTDTQYF,TGTGCCAGCAGCTTGGGCAGAACCACAGATACGCAGTATTTT
-,-,TRBJ2-7,TRBV7-6,CASSLETHYEQYF,TGTGCCAGCAGCTTAGAGACTCACTACGAGCAGTACTTC
TRBD1,-,TRBJ2-7,TRBV5-1,CASSRWDRGYLSYEQYF,TGCGCCAGCAGCAGATGGGACAGGGGGTATCTTTCCTACGAGCAGTACTTC
-,-,TRBJ2-7,TRBV13,CASSLDRVGYEQYF,TGTGCCAGCAGCTTAGACAGGGTAGGCTACGAGCAGTACTTC
-,-,TRBJ1-1,TRBV25-1,CASSGAGTLNTEAFF,TGTGCCAGCAGTGGGGCCGGGACACTGAACACTGAAGCTTTCTTT
-,-,TRBJ1-1,TRBV27,CASKTYAYTEAFF,TGTGCCAGCAAGACTTATGCTTACACTGAAGCTTTCTTT
-,-,TRBJ1-2,TRBV7-2,CASSLPLYGYTF,TGTGCCAGCAGCTTACCACTCTATGGCTACACCTTC
TRBD2,-,TRBJ2-3,TRBV4-2,CASSPEREGTDTQYF,TGTGCCAGCAGCCCGGAGCGGGAGGGCACAGATACGCAGTATTTT
TRBD1,-,TRBJ2-2,TRBV4-3,CASSQEATGRTGELFF,TGCGCCAGCAGCCAAGAGGCGACAGGGCGCACCGGGGAGCTGTTTTTT
-,few,TRBJ1-1,TRBV5-4,CASSQTGNTEAFF,TGCGCCAGCAGCCAAACAGGGAACACTGAAGCTTTCTTT
-,-,TRBJ2-7,TRBV6-1,CASRASGSTEQYF,TGTGCCAGCAGGGCAAGCGGCTCAACCGAGCAGTACTTC
TRBD2,-,TRBJ2-2,TRBV11-3,CASSLAASGPTGELFF,TGTGCCAGCAGCTTAGCGGCTAGCGGACCCACCGGGGAGCTGTTTTTT
TRBD1,-,TRBJ2-5,TRBV5-1,CASSGDRVETQYF,TGCGCCAGCAGCGGGGACAGGGTTGAGACCCAGTACTTC